This TCR beta chain was retrieved from a study of long-term antiretroviral therapy in people with HIV. Running of the v3.0 immunoSEQ assay took place at survey level. Only in-frame clones appear in the TCRdb table, and some are missing; sequencing was by immunoSEQ multiplex PCR. Of 42,000 or so clones listed, around 85% are singletons. The sequence was collected from a woman aged 45-65 years with HIV. The sample was unsorted PBMCs, taken 1.2 years after starting antiretroviral therapy.

The CDR3 DNA follows: TGTGCCAGCAGCCAATCTCCGGGACAGGGGCCAGATACGCAGTATTTT. Its protein product is CASSQSPGQGPDTQYF. The chain is built from TRBV16 and TRBJ2-3; TRBD1 matches at 10 bases. Germline CDR1 and CDR2: KGHSY and FQNENV. V gave up 0 bases and J gave up 4 bases; unmatched junction bases: 4. The length of the CDR3 is 16 residues.